This TCR beta chain was captured by sequencing in a study of response to subunit inactivated influenza vaccine. Germline V lookup: CDR1 DFQATT, CDR2 SNEGSKA (reference sequence). CDR3 size: 14 residues. V lost 0 bases and J 6 bases, leaving 11 bases between the germline ends. TCRdb recomputed calls from the RT-PCR reads with MiXCR, one row per CDR3 protein. The data show about 570,000 distinct CDR3 sequences, with approximately 11% seen just once and 11% held by the top ten. These data were also reused for a study on T cells expressing NK-cell markers. From that paper: UMIs accompanied the 5'RACE template switching by which TCR beta cDNA was made. Sorted CD3+CD56+NKG2C+, CD3+CD56+NKG2C- and CD3+CD56-NKG2C+ T cells provided the TCR beta repertoires.

The chain has TRBV20-1 and TRBJ1-4, with unresolved D. Sample: PBMCs from blood, taken on the day of vaccination. The receptor was derived from a man aged 45-65 years who received an inactivated influenza vaccine. This CDR3 is CSARDPMKDEKLFF. Here the CDR3 DNA reads TGCAGTGCTAGAGATCCAATGAAAGATGAAAAACTGTTTTTT.